The T cell receptor beta chain described here comes from a study of OX40 agonist ivuxolimab in advanced cancers. Across the study: Given to patients was ivuxolimab, an agonistic anti-OX40 (CD134) antibody. Mean age approximately 59 years, range 23 to 79; roughly 82% male. The study, taken as a whole, reports: In the 0.1 to 3.0 mg/kg range, CD4+ and CD8+ blood T cells had expanded clonally by week 6.

Notes on this clone: Its antigen is not identified.

Trimming pared 7 bases from V and 7 bases from J, leaving 11 bases between. This CDR3 region has 11 residues. Germline lookup yields CDR1 MNHNY and CDR2 SVGAGI (reference sequence). Assay: immunoSEQ multiplex PCR; the TCRdb copy retains only in-frame clones and omits some. Of 37,000 or so clones in the sample, 70% to 90% are singletons; the top ten hold around 16%. Sequenced material: CD4+ or CD8+ T cells sorted from blood, taken in a trial of the OX40 agonist ivuxolimab. The chain employs TRBV6-6 and TRBJ2-7, with D possibly being TRBD1 (5 bases). The origin of this receptor is an adult with an advanced solid tumor such as melanoma, head and neck, liver or kidney cancer. CDR3 residues: CASTTGSEQYF. CDR3 coding DNA: TGTGCCAGCACCACAGGTAGTGAGCAGTACTTC.